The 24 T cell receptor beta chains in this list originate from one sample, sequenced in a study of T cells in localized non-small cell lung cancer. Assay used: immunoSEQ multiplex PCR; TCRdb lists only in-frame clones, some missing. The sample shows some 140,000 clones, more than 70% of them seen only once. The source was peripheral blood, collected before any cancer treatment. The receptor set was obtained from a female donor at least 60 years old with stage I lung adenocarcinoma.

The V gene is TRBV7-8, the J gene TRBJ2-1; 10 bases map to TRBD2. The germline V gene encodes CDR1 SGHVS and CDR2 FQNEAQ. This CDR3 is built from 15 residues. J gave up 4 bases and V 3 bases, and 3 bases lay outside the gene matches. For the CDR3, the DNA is TGTGCCAGCAGCTTTAGGACTAGCGGATACAATGAGCAGTTCTTC. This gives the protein CASSFRTSGYNEQFF.

Written as DNA, the CDR3 is TGTGCCAGCAGCTTTACTAGCGGGTTGTACAATGAGCAGTTCTTC. Encoded protein: CASSFTSGLYNEQFF. This sequence joins TRBV5-5 and TRBJ2-1; 9 nucleotides match TRBD2. V trimming: 2 bases; J trimming: 4 bases; junction bases outside the gene matches: 4. Germline assignment: CDR1 SGHKS and CDR2 YYEKEE (reference sequence). The CDR3 extends over 15 amino acids.

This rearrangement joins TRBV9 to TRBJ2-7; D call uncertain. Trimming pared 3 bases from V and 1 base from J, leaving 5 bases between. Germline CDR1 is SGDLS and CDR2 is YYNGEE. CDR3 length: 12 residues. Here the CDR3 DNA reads TGTGCCAGCAGCGGAGAGTCCTACGAGCAGTACTTC. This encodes CASSGESYEQYF.

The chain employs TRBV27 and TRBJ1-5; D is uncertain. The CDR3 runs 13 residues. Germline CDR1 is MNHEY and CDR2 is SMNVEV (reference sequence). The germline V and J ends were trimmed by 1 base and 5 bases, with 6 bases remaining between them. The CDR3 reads CASSLYFYQPQHF. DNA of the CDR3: TGTGCCAGCAGTTTATACTTCTATCAGCCCCAGCATTTT.

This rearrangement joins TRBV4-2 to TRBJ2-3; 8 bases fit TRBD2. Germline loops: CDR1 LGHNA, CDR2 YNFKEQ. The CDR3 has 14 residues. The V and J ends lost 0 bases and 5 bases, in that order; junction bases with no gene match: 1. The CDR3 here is CASSQDLAGDTQYF. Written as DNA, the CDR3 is TGTGCCAGCAGCCAAGATCTAGCGGGAGATACGCAGTATTTT.

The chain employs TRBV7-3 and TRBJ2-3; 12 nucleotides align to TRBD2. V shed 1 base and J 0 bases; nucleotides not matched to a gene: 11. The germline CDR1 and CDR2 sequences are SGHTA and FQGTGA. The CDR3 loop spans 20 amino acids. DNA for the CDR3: TGTGCCAGCAGCTTAAGGGCCGGGACTAGCGGGTCGGGTAGCACAGATACGCAGTATTTT. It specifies CASSLRAGTSGSGSTDTQYF. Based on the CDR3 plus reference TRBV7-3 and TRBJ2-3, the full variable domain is GAGVSQTPSNKVTEKGKYVELRCDPISGHTALYWYRQSLGQGPEFLIYFQGTGAADDSGLPNDRFFAVRPEGSVSTLKIQRTERGDSAVYLCASSLRAGTSGSGSTDTQYFGPGTRLTVL.

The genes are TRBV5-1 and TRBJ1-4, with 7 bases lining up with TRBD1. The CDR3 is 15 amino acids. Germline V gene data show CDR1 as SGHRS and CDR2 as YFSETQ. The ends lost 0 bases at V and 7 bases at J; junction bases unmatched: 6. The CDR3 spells CASSLAPGGGEKLFF. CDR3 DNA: TGCGCCAGCAGCTTGGCCCCAGGGGGAGGTGAAAAACTGTTTTTT.

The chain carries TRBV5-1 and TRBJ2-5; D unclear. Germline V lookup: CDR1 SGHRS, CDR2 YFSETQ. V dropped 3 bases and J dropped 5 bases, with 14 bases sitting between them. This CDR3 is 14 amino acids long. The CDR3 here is CASSSGDPVETQYF. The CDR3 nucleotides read TGCGCCAGCAGCTCCGGAGACCCGGTTGAGACCCAGTACTTC. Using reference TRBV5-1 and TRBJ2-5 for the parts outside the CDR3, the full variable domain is KAGVTQTPRYLIKTRGQQVTLSCSPISGHRSVSWYQQTPGQGLQFLFEYFSETQRNKGNFPGRFSGRQFSNSRSEMNVSTLELGDSALYLCASSSGDPVETQYFGPGTRLLVL.

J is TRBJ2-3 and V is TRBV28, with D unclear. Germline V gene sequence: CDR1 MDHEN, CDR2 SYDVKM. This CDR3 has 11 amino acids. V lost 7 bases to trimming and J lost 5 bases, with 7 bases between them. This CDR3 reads CASNQRDTQYF. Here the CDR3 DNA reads TGTGCCAGCAATCAAAGAGATACGCAGTATTTT.

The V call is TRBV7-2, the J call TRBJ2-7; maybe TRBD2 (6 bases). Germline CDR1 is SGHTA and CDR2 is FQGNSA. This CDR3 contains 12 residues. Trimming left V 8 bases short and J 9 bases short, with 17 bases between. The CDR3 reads CASGLYAKAQYF. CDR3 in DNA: TGTGCCAGCGGACTATACGCGAAAGCGCAGTACTTC.

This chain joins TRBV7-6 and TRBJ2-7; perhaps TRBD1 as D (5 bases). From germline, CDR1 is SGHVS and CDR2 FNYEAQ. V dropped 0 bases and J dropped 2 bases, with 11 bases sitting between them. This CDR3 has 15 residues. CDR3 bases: TGTGCCAGCAGCTTAGCGGAGCAGGGTGCCTACGAGCAGTACTTC. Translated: CASSLAEQGAYEQYF. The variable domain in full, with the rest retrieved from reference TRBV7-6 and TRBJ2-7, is GAGVSQSPRYKVTKRGQDVALRCDPISGHVSLYWYRQALGQGPEFLTYFNYEAQQDKSGLPNDRFSAERPEGSISTLTIQRTEQRDSAMYRCASSLAEQGAYEQYFGPGTRLTVT.

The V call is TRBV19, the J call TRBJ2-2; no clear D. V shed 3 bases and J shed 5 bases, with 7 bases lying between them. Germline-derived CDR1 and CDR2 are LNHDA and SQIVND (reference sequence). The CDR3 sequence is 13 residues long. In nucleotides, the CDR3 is TGTGCCAGTAGTATTCTGCAGACCGGGGAGCTGTTTTTT. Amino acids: CASSILQTGELFF.

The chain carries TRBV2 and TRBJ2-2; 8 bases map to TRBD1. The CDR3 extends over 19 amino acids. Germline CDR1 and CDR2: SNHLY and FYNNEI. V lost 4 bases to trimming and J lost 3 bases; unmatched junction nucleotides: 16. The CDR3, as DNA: TGTGCCAGCAGTGTCCTTATTAATTGGGACAGGATACACACCGGGGAGCTGTTTTTT. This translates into CASSVLINWDRIHTGELFF.

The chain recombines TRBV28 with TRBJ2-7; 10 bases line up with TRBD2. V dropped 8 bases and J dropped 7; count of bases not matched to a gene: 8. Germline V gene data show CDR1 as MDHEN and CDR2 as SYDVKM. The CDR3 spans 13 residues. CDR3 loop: CASSLAGVYEQYF. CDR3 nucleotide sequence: TGTGCCAGCTCGCTAGCGGGAGTTTATGAGCAGTACTTC.

The CDR3 coding sequence is TGTGCCAGCAGTGAAGGGAAGGAGGACAGGACCCCCTACGAGCAGTACTTC. Protein: CASSEGKEDRTPYEQYF. The chain is built from TRBV25-1 and TRBJ2-7; TRBD1 agrees at 7 bases. Trimming removed 2 bases from V and 2 bases from J; junction bases left unmatched: 12. The germline gives CDR1 MGHDK, CDR2 SYGVNS. The CDR3 contains 17 residues.

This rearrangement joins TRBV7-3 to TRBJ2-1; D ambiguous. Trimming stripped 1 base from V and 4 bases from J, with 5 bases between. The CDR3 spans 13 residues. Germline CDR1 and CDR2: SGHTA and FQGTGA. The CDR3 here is CASSLKLYNEQFF. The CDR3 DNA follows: TGTGCCAGCAGCTTAAAACTTTACAATGAGCAGTTCTTC.

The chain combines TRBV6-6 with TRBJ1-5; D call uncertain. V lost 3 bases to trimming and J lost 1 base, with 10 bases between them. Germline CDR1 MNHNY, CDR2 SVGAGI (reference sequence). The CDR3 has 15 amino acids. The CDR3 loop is CASSYDASSNQPQHF. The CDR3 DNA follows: TGTGCCAGCAGTTATGACGCATCGAGCAATCAGCCCCAGCATTTT.

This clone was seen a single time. In DNA, the CDR3 is TGTGCCAGCAGTCACCGGGGACCGGGCGAGCAGTACTTC. Protein product: CASSHRGPGEQYF. This sequence joins TRBV5-4 and TRBJ2-7; perhaps D is TRBD1 or TRBD2 (5 bases each). This CDR3 is 13 amino acids long. The germline V gene has CDR1 SGHNT and CDR2 YYREEE (reference sequence). Trimming cost V 5 bases and J 6 bases, with 15 bases left between them.

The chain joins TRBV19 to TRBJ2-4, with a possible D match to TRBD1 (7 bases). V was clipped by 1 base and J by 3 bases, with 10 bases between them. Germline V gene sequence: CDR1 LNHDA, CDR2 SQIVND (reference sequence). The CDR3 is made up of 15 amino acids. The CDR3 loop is CASSIGGDSKNIQYF. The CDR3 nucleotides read TGTGCCAGTAGTATAGGGGGGGACAGCAAAAACATTCAGTACTTC.

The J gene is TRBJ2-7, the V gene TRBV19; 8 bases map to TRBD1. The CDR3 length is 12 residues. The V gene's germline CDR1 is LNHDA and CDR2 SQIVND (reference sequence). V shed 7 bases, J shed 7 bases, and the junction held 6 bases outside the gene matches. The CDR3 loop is CASKRTGREQYF. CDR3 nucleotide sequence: TGTGCCAGTAAAAGGACAGGGCGAGAGCAGTACTTC.

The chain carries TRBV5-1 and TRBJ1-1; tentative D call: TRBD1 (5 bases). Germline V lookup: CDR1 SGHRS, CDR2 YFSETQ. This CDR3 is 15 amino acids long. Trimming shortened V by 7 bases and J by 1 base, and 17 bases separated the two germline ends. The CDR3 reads CASRDPLEANTEAFF. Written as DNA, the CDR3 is TGCGCCAGCCGGGACCCCCTGGAAGCGAACACTGAAGCTTTCTTT.

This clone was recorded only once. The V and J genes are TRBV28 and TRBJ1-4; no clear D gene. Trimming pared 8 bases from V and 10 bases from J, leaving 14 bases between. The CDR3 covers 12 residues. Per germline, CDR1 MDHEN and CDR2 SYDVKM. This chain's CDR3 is CASVPGKGKLFF. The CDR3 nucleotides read TGTGCCAGCGTTCCGGGGAAGGGAAAACTGTTTTTT. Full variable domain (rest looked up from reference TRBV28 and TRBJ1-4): DVKVTQSSRYLVKRTGEKVFLECVQDMDHENMFWYRQDPGLGLRLIYFSYDVKMKEKGDIPEGYSVSREKKERFSLILESASTNQTSMYLCASVPGKGKLFFGSGTQLSVL.

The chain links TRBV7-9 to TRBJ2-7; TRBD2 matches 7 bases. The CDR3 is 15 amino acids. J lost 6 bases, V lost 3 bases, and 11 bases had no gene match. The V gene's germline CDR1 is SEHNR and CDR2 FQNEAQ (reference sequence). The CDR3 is CASSFGAGEGFEQYF. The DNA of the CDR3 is TGTGCCAGCAGCTTTGGGGCGGGAGAGGGGTTCGAGCAGTACTTC. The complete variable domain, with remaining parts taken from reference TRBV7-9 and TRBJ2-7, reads DTGVSQNPRHKITKRGQNVTFRCDPISEHNRLYWYRQTLGQGPEFLTYFQNEAQLEKSRLLSDRFSAERPKGSFSTLEIQRTEQGDSAMYLCASSFGAGEGFEQYFGPGTRLTVT.

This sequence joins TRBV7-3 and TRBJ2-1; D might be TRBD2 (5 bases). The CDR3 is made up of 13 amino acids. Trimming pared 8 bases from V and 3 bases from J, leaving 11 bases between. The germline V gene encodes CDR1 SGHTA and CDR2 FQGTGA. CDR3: CASAPSLYNEQFF. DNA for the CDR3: TGTGCCAGCGCCCCTAGCCTCTACAATGAGCAGTTCTTC.